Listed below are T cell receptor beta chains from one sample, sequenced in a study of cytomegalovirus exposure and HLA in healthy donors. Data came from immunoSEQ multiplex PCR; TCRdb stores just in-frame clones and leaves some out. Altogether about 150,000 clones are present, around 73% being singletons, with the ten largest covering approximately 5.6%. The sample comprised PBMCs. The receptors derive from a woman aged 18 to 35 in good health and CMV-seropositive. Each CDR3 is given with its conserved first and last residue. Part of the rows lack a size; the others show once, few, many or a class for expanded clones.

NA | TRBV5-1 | CAGSSLGGYQETQYF
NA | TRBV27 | CASSLIAGAEGETQYF
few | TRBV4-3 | CASSRSGTGEETQYF
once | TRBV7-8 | CASSSPGGSKEQYF
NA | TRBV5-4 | CASRTGGGNSPLHF
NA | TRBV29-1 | CSVLDMANYGYTF
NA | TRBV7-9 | CASSLGTSGDSYEQYF
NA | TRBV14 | CASSQATGGRQTQYF
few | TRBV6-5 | CASSYSVNSRQPQHF
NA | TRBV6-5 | CASSSGQGSMNTEAFF
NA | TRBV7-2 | CASSPGQGEEKLFF
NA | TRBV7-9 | CASSLGDSSNQPQHF
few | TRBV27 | CASSPPPWRGEQYF
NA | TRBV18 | CASSRTDRTSGNTIYF